This entry concerns a single T cell receptor (beta chain). Looked up from germline, CDR1 is SGHRS and CDR2 is YFSETQ. The CDR3 loop spans 14 amino acids. With 0 bases removed from V and 5 bases from J, the gap between germline ends came to 8 bases. Clones were read by immunoSEQ multiplex PCR, and TCRdb kept only the in-frame ones, dropping some. The table includes about 400,000 clones, around 84% detected once. The entry originates in a study of blood T cell repertoires in COVID-19. Background on the study: T cells, B-cell-depleted T cells, or PBMCs provided the cDNA or gDNA that served as material.

The source of this sequence is a human donor in a cohort sampled during active COVID-19. What was sequenced was peripheral blood. The chain links TRBV5-1 to TRBJ2-2, with D tentatively TRBD2 (6 bases). The CDR3 DNA follows: TGCGCCAGCAGCTTGGGACGGGGGACCGGGGAGCTGTTTTTT. As protein: CASSLGRGTGELFF.